The subject of this entry is one T cell receptor beta chain. Only one count was recorded for this clone. This receptor's antigen is unknown. No clone much larger than this one lies a single base away; base qualities are absent. Enrolling through a virtual design, the prospective study's participants ranged in age from about 18 to 100 years and lived across 24 United States geographic areas. In the prospective study, cohorts were assigned on the basis of participant-reported clinical history obtained from a screening survey and a study questionnaire. In the prospective study, whole blood, serum and a nasopharyngeal or oropharyngeal swab were collected from each participant by mobile phlebotomists. Additional blood draws and questionnaires over an approximately 2-month period could optionally be provided by prospective study participants. Prospective study blood samples were shipped either frozen or at room temperature before DNA extraction.

These data come from a study of blood T cell repertoires in COVID-19 (dated by TCRdb to 2018 to 2021). Regarding the research as a whole: Samples covering the acute and convalescent phases of COVID-19 were provided by collaborators in the United States, Italy and Spain. A de-identified subject ID, COVID-19 status, age in years and sex were almost always included in the sample metadata. A freely available public database, intended as a resource for researchers studying the immune response to SARS-CoV-2, is where the repertoires were released. Where available, HLA class I and class II types were obtained from metadata supplied by the sample provider rather than from assay-based typing. The material from the prospective study consisted of cDNA or gDNA derived from T cells, B-cell-depleted T cells, or PBMCs. Subjects who had been exposed to COVID-19, were actively infected with it, or had recovered from it provided the deeply sampled blood TCRbeta repertoires that made up the dataset. The samples were drawn from two sources: the first 160 participants of the ongoing ImmuneRACE study, and fewer than 1,500 subjects contributed by 6 global collaborators. What the work shows at the level of the full study, not this receptor alone: The amount of clinical and demographic metadata varied by source and participant and was provided uncurated.

Compared with germline, V lacks 3 bases and J lacks 5 bases; bases without a gene match: 5. Counted from cysteine to phenylalanine, this CDR3 has 13 amino acids. Only the CDR3 DNA is retained, 39 bases long and in frame from the first base. CDR1 and CDR2, per the germline V gene, are SQVTM and ANQGSEA. TCRbeta CDR3 regions were amplified from genomic DNA using the immunoSEQ Assay, a bias-controlled multiplex PCR. Per the original workflow: The number of nucleated cells in each sample was estimated from the amplification of reference gene primers within the assay. Sequence reads were collapsed and filtered to measure the absolute abundance of every unique TCRbeta CDR3 rearrangement. For each sample, productive Simpson clonality was calculated by taking the square root of Simpson's diversity index across productive rearrangements. What TCRdb holds here is the immuneACCESS table cut down to in-frame rearrangements. Part of the clones is not present; checked against another copy, under half of the missing clones reflect an unresolved V gene, and the others are unexplained. D and trimming were read from the DNA, whereas the V and J calls and clone size are those reported in that table. This sample lists 200,000 to 250,000 clones; about 91% were detected once. Roughly 14% of the sample goes to the ten largest clones.

Sequenced material: PBMCs or T cells enriched from blood (not recorded which). The sequence joins TRBV29-1 to TRBJ2-7, with 9 bases matching TRBD1. The sequence came from a woman in her 50s with acute COVID-19. The CDR3 corresponds to CSVDGTGTNEQYF. Read as DNA, the sequence is TGCAGCGTTGATGGGACAGGGACGAACGAGCAGTACTTC.